Sequencing of this T cell receptor (beta chain) was carried out in a study of T cell changes during pregnancy in multiple sclerosis. Germline CDR1 and CDR2: MNHEY and SVGAGI. With 5 bases removed from V and 0 bases from J, the gap between germline ends came to 11 bases. The CDR3 spans 15 residues. The table came from immunoSEQ multiplex PCR; TCRdb's copy has only in-frame clones and leaves some out. The repertoire holds 50,000 or so clones, with roughly 94% as singletons. The rearrangement joins TRBV6-5 to TRBJ2-1; D call uncertain. This TCR came from a female donor with multiple sclerosis, enrolled in a pregnancy study. This sample comprised CD4+ T cells from peripheral blood mononuclear cells, obtained in the third trimester of pregnancy. In nucleotides, the CDR3 is TGTGCCAGCAGTCCAAGTCCTAGCTCCTACAATGAGCAGTTCTTC. Residues: CASSPSPSSYNEQFF.